A single sample is the source of the 20 T cell receptor beta chains below, sequenced in a study of blood T cell repertoires in COVID-19. TCRdb's copy holds only in-frame clones and misses some; the assay was immunoSEQ multiplex PCR. The sample has a few hundred thousand clones, around four fifths seen once. Sequences were obtained from PBMCs or T cells enriched from blood (not recorded which). The receptors derive from a middle-aged man who had recovered from COVID-19.

V and J are TRBV5-1 and TRBJ2-1, with 10 bases matching TRBD2. The V gene's germline CDR1 is SGHRS and CDR2 YFSETQ. There are 17 residues in the CDR3. V lost 4 bases to trimming and J lost 4 bases; unmatched junction nucleotides: 11. The CDR3 DNA follows: TGCGCCAGCAGCCAAGACCCTTCTAGCGGGAGTTACAATGAGCAGTTCTTC. Translation gives CASSQDPSSGSYNEQFF.

This chain uses TRBV2 with TRBJ2-3; D is possibly TRBD1 (5 bases). Trimming removed 7 bases from V and 0 bases from J, with 14 bases in between. The CDR3 consists of 15 residues. Germline V gene data show CDR1 as SNHLY and CDR2 as FYNNEI. CDR3 protein: CASKKGPSSTDTQYF. DNA of the CDR3: TGTGCCAGCAAAAAGGGGCCCTCAAGCACAGATACGCAGTATTTT.

The chain couples TRBV9 to TRBJ2-1; possibly TRBD1 for D (5 bases). Germline V gene data show CDR1 as SGDLS and CDR2 as YYNGEE. The CDR3 is made up of 13 amino acids. V lost 1 base and J lost 5, with 7 bases in between. The CDR3 is CASSVWGHNEQFF. Written as DNA, the CDR3 is TGTGCCAGCAGCGTATGGGGCCACAATGAGCAGTTCTTC.

This clone was recorded once. This rearrangement joins TRBV14 to TRBJ1-1, with a weak D call TRBD1 (6 bases). CDR1 and CDR2 (germline): SGHDN, FVKESK. CDR3 size: 16 residues. Between the trimmed V and J ends, which lost 3 bases and 6 bases, there was a span of 20 bases. Here the CDR3 reads CASSHLRGLGTAEAFF. The CDR3 DNA is TGTGCCAGCAGCCATCTCAGGGGTTTGGGGACGGCTGAAGCTTTCTTT.

The chain combines TRBV5-1 with TRBJ2-1; 9 nucleotides agree with TRBD2. The CDR3 has 15 residues. Germline V CDR1 and CDR2: SGHRS, YFSETQ. V lost 2 bases, J lost 8 bases, and 8 bases stayed unmatched. CDR3 DNA sequence: TGCGCCAGCAGCTTTAGCGGGAGCAGCGTCCATGAGCAGTTCTTC. Translated, it gives CASSFSGSSVHEQFF.

The rearrangement joins TRBV10-3 to TRBJ1-2, with TRBD1 identical over 10 bases. The ends lost 6 bases at V and 2 bases at J; junction bases unmatched: 6. Germline CDR1 reads ENHRY; CDR2 reads SYGVKD. The CDR3 runs 15 residues. The CDR3 reads CAISEADRGNYGYTF. For the CDR3, the DNA is TGTGCCATCAGCGAAGCGGACAGGGGGAACTATGGCTACACCTTC.

A single count supports this clone. The chain has TRBV4-1 and TRBJ2-1, with 14 bases that match TRBD2. CDR1 is MGHRA, CDR2 YSYEKL, per germline. J gave up 8 bases and V 4 bases, and 4 bases lay outside the gene matches. CDR3 length equals 15 residues. The CDR3 nucleotides read TGCGCCAGCAGCCCCGGGACTAGCGGGGGCTATGAGCAGTTCTTC. Translating it yields CASSPGTSGGYEQFF.

This chain joins TRBV6-5 and TRBJ2-2, with D hard to call. CDR1 and CDR2 (germline): MNHEY, SVGAGI. CDR3 size: 15 residues. The V end lost 6 bases, the J end lost 0 bases, and 11 bases lay between the germline ends. The CDR3, as DNA: TGTGCCAGCAGGAAATACCCAGCGAACACCGGGGAGCTGTTTTTT. This encodes CASRKYPANTGELFF.

This chain uses TRBV27 with TRBJ1-2; 8 nucleotides match TRBD1. CDR3 length: 13 amino acids. Germline V lookup: CDR1 MNHEY, CDR2 SMNVEV (reference sequence). V was pared by 6 bases and J by 8 bases, with 8 bases of the junction left unmatched. CDR3 sequence: CASSPDRGYGYTF. The CDR3 nucleotides are TGTGCCAGCAGCCCTGACAGGGGCTACGGCTACACCTTC.

The rearrangement joins TRBV3-1 (or the pseudogene TRBV3-2) to TRBJ1-2; 7 positions match TRBD1. V gave up 4 bases and J gave up 10 bases; unmatched junction bases: 6. There are 12 residues in the CDR3. CDR1 LGHDT and CDR2 YNNKEL come from the germline V gene (reference sequence). CDR3 sequence (DNA): TGTGCCAGCAGCCCTCGGGACAGTATCTACACCTTC. Translating it yields CASSPRDSIYTF.

The chain has TRBV30 and TRBJ1-5, with a weak D call TRBD1 (5 bases). From germline, CDR1 is GTSNPN and CDR2 SVGIG (reference sequence). V lost 5 bases and J 7 bases, leaving 12 bases between the germline ends. The length of the CDR3 is 12 residues. In DNA, the CDR3 is TGTGCCTGGGGAGAGGGGTTCCAGCCCCAGCATTTT. Its protein product is CAWGEGFQPQHF.

V usage is TRBV19 and J usage is TRBJ1-5, with 10 bases aligning to TRBD1. Germline CDR1 reads LNHDA; CDR2 reads SQIVND (reference sequence). The trim removed 5 bases at V and 3 bases at J, leaving 7 bases unmatched. The CDR3 extends over 16 amino acids. CDR3 coding DNA: TGTGCCAGTAGTCCCCGGACAGGGGGAAACAATCAGCCCCAGCATTTT. It yields the protein CASSPRTGGNNQPQHF.

This clone was found a few times. The chain combines TRBV19 with TRBJ2-1, with D tentatively TRBD2 (6 bases). This CDR3 comprises 16 residues. Germline CDR1 is LNHDA and CDR2 is SQIVND (reference sequence). V lost 6 bases to trimming and J lost 3 bases, with 18 bases between them. The CDR3 sequence: CASSIRPPGVYNEQFF. CDR3 in DNA: TGTGCCAGTAGCATTAGACCCCCGGGGGTCTACAATGAGCAGTTCTTC.

J is TRBJ1-6 and V is TRBV11-2, with a weak D call TRBD1 (5 bases). This CDR3 comprises 16 residues. V was clipped by 0 bases and J by 7 bases, with 13 bases between them. Germline CDR1 is SGHAT and CDR2 is FQNNGV. The CDR3, as DNA: TGTGCCAGCAGCTTAGAGTGGGGGGGTAGGAATTCACCCCTCCACTTT. Amino acids: CASSLEWGGRNSPLHF.

The genes are TRBV18 and TRBJ1-2; possibly TRBD1 for D (6 bases). The CDR3 is made up of 15 amino acids. The ends were cut back, 3 bases at V and 4 bases at J, with 15 bases in the middle. The germline V gene encodes CDR1 KGHSH and CDR2 LQKENI. CDR3 coding DNA: TGTGCCAGCTCACCGGGGGCAGAGGTTGGCTATGGCTACACCTTC. This encodes CASSPGAEVGYGYTF. The full variable domain, with the rest looked up from reference TRBV18 and TRBJ1-2, is NAGVMQNPRHLVRRRGQEARLRCSPMKGHSHVYWYRQLPEEGLKFMVYLQKENIIDESGMPKERFSAEFPKEGPSILRIQQVVRGDSAAYFCASSPGAEVGYGYTFGSGTRLTVV.

V is TRBV5-4 and J is TRBJ2-2, with D perhaps matching TRBD1 (6 bases). Germline lookup yields CDR1 SGHNT and CDR2 YYREEE (reference sequence). The CDR3 consists of 15 residues. V lost 5 bases to trimming and J lost 4 bases, with 15 bases between them. The CDR3 DNA reads as TGTGCCAGCAGGAGGGCAGGGGCGATCACCGGGGAGCTGTTTTTT. Protein product: CASRRAGAITGELFF.

With respect to this clone: This same CDR3 is encoded by further DNA sequences in the sample. The V call is TRBV5-4, the J call TRBJ2-7, with D hard to call. The CDR3 is made up of 11 amino acids. V dropped 3 bases and J dropped 2 bases, with 3 bases sitting between them. Per germline, CDR1 SGHNT and CDR2 YYREEE (reference sequence). The CDR3 coding sequence is TGTGCCAGCAGCTCCACCTACGAGCAGTACTTC. Translated: CASSSTYEQYF.

V usage is TRBV3-1 (or the pseudogene TRBV3-2) and J usage is TRBJ2-7, with TRBD2 matching over 13 bases. The length of the CDR3 is 14 residues. Germline V gene data show CDR1 as LGHDT and CDR2 as YNNKEL (reference sequence). The ends lost 7 bases at V and 3 bases at J; junction bases unmatched: 3. This CDR3 is CASTRTSGSYEQYF. In nucleotides, the CDR3 is TGTGCCAGCACCCGGACTAGCGGGAGCTACGAGCAGTACTTC.

The CDR3 region has the DNA TGTGCCAGCAGAACCTATATGAACACTGAAGCTTTCTTT. Amino acids: CASRTYMNTEAFF. This chain uses TRBV7-2 with TRBJ1-1; D unclear. The V end was cut by 6 bases, the J end by 0 bases, with 8 bases between. This CDR3 comprises 13 residues. Per germline, CDR1 SGHTA and CDR2 FQGNSA.

V gene TRBV3-1 (or the pseudogene TRBV3-2) combines with J gene TRBJ2-7; possible D gene TRBD1, 6 bases. Trimming took off 4 bases at V and 6 bases at J, with 13 bases between the two ends. The germline V gene has CDR1 LGHDT and CDR2 YNNKEL (reference sequence). The CDR3 spans 13 residues. The DNA of the CDR3 is TGTGCCAGCAGCCCCAACTCAGGGGTCGAGCAGTACTTC. Residues: CASSPNSGVEQYF.